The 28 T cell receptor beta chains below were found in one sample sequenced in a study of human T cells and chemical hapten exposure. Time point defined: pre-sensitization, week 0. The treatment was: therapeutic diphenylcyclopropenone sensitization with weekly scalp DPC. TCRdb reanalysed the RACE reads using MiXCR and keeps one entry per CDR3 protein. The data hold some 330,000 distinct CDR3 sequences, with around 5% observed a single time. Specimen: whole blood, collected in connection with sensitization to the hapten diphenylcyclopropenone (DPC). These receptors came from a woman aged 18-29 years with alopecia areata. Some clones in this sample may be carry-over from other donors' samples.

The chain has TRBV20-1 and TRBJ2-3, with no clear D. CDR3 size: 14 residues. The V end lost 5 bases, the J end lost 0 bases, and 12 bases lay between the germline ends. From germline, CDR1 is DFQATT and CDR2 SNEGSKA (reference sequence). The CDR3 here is CSAYDPRSTDTQYF. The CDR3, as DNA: TGCAGTGCTTATGACCCCAGGAGCACAGATACGCAGTATTTT.

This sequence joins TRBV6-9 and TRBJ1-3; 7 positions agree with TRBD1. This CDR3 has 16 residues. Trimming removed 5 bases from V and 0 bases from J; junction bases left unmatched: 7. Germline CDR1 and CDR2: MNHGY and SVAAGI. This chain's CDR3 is CASSPDRTYSGNTIYF. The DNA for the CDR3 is TGTGCCAGCAGTCCGGACAGGACCTACTCTGGAAACACCATATATTTT.

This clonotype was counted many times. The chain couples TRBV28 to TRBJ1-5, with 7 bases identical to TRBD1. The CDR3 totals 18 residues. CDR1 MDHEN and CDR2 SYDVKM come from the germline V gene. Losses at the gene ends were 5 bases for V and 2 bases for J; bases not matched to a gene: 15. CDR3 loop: CASSRSLARGRGNQPQHF. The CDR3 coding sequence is TGTGCCAGCAGTCGGTCATTGGCCAGGGGGAGAGGCAATCAGCCCCAGCATTTT. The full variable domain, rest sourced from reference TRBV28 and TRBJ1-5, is DVKVTQSSRYLVKRTGEKVFLECVQDMDHENMFWYRQDPGLGLRLIYFSYDVKMKEKGDIPEGYSVSREKKERFSLILESASTNQTSMYLCASSRSLARGRGNQPQHFGDGTRLSIL.

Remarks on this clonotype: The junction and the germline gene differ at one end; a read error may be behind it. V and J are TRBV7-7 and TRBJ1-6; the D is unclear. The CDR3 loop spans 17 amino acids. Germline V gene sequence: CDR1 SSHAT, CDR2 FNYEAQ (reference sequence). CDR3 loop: CASSPCPASSYNSPLHF. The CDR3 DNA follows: TGTGCTAGCAGCCCCTGCCCGGCCAGCTCCTATAATTCACCCCTCCACTTT.

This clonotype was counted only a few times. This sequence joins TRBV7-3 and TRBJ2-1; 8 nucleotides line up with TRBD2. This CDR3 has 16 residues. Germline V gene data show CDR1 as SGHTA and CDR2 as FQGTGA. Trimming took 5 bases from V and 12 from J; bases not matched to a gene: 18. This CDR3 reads CASSPQRGRESEGQFF. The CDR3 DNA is TGTGCCAGCAGCCCTCAGCGGGGGCGGGAATCGGAGGGGCAGTTCTTC.

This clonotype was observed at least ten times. The CDR3 spells CASRPMLSGTDTQYF. The CDR3 DNA reads TGTGCCAGTAGGCCTATGCTCTCAGGCACAGATACGCAGTATTTT. This chain links TRBV19 with TRBJ2-3, with D uncertain. From germline, CDR1 is LNHDA and CDR2 SQIVND (reference sequence). This CDR3 is built from 15 residues. V was cut by 6 bases and J by 1 base, with 14 bases left in between.

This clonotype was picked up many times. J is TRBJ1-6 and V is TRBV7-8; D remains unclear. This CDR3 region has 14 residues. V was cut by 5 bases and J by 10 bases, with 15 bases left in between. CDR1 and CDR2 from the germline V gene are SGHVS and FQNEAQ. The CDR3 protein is CASSEDRSRSPLHF. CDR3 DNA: TGTGCCAGCAGCGAAGATAGAAGTAGGTCACCCCTCCACTTT. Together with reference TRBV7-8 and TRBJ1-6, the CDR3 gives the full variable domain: GAGVSQSPRYKVAKRGQDVALRCDPISGHVSLFWYQQALGQGPEFLTYFQNEAQLDKSGLPSDRFFAERPEGSVSTLKIQRTQQEDSAVYLCASSEDRSRSPLHFGNGTRLTVT.

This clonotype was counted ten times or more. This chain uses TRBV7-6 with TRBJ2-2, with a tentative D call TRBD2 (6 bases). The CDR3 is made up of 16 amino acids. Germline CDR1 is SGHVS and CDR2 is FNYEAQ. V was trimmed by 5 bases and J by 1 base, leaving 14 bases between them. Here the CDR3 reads CASSHPLRGNTGELFF. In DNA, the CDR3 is TGTGCCAGCAGCCACCCGTTGCGGGGGAACACCGGGGAGCTGTTTTTT.

The CDR3 bases are TGTGCCAGCTCACCAGGAGTCAATCAGCCCCAGCATTTT. It translates to CASSPGVNQPQHF. This sequence joins TRBV18 and TRBJ1-5; D not certain. CDR1 is KGHSH and CDR2 is LQKENI in the germline V gene. The CDR3 loop spans 13 amino acids. The germline V and J ends were trimmed by 2 bases and 3 bases, with 5 bases remaining between them.

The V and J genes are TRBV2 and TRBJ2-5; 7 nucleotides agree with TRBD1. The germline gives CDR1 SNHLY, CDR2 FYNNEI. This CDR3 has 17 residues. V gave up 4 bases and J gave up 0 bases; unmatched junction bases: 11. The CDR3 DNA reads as TGTGCCAGCAGTGGGGGCCGGGACAGCCCTGACCAAGAGACCCAGTACTTC. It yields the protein CASSGGRDSPDQETQYF. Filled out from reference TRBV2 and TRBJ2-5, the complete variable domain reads EPEVTQTPSHQVTQMGQEVILRCVPISNHLYFYWYRQILGQKVEFLVSFYNNEISEKSEIFDDQFSVERPDGSNFTLKIRSTKLEDSAMYFCASSGGRDSPDQETQYFGPGTRLLVL.

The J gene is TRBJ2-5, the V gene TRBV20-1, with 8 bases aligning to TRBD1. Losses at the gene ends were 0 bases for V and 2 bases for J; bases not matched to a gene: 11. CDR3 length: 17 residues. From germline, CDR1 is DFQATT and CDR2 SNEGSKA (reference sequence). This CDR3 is CSARDSQGVLGQETQYF. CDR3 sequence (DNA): TGCAGTGCTAGAGATTCACAGGGGGTACTAGGTCAAGAGACCCAGTACTTC.

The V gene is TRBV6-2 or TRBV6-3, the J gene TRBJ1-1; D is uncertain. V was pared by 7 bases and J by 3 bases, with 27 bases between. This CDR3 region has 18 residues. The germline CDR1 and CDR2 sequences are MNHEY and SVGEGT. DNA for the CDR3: TGTGCCAGCATCAACCTTAGAAGAAAAGATTTTAGGTACACTGAAGCTTTCTTT. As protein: CASINLRRKDFRYTEAFF.

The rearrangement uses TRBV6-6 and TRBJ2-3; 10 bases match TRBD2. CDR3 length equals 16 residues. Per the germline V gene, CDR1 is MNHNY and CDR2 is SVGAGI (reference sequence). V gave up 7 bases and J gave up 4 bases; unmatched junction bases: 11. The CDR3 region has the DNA TGTGCCAGCACTCACCAGCGGGGGGGCCTCTCAGATACGCAGTATTTT. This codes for CASTHQRGGLSDTQYF.

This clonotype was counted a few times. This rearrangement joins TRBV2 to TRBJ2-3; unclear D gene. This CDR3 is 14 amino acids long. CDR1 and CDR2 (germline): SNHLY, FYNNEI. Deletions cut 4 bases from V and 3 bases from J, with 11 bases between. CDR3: CASSATVGTDTQYF. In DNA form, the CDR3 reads TGTGCCAGCAGTGCGACTGTGGGGACAGATACGCAGTATTTT. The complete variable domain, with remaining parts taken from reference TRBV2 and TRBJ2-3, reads EPEVTQTPSHQVTQMGQEVILRCVPISNHLYFYWYRQILGQKVEFLVSFYNNEISEKSEIFDDQFSVERPDGSNFTLKIRSTKLEDSAMYFCASSATVGTDTQYFGPGTRLTVL.

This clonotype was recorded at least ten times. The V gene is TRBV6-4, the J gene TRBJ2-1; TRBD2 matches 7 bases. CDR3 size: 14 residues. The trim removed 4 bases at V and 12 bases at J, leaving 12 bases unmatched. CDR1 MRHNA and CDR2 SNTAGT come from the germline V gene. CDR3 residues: CASSVGGPAGVQFF. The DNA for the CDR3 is TGTGCCAGCAGTGTGGGAGGGCCGGCGGGAGTGCAGTTCTTC.

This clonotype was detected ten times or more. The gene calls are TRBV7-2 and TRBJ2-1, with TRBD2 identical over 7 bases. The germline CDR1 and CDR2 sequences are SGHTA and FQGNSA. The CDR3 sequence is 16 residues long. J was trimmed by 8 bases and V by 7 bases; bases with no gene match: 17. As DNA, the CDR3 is TGTGCCAGCAACGCGGGGGAAGTACTAGCGACAGATGAGCAGTTCTTC. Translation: CASNAGEVLATDEQFF.

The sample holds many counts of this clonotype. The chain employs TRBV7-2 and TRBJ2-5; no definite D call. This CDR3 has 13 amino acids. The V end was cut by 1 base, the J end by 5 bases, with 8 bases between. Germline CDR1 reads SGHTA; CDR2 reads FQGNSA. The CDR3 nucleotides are TGTGCCAGCAGCTTAGAATTGGGGGAGACCCAGTACTTC. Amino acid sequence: CASSLELGETQYF.

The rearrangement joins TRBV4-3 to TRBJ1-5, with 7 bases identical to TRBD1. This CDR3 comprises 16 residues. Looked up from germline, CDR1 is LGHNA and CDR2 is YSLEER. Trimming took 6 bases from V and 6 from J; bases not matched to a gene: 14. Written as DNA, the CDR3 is TGCGCCAGCAGGCGCCACTACACAGGGGAGGGTCAGCCCCAGCATTTT. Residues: CASRRHYTGEGQPQHF.

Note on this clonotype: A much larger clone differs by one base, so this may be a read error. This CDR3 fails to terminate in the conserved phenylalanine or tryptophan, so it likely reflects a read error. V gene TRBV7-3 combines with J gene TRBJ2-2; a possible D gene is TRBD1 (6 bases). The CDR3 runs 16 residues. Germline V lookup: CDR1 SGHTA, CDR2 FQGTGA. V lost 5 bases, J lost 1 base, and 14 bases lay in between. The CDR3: CASSPPGTLNTGELFL. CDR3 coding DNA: TGTGCCAGCAGCCCCCCAGGGACACTGAACACCGGGGAGCTGTTTCTT.

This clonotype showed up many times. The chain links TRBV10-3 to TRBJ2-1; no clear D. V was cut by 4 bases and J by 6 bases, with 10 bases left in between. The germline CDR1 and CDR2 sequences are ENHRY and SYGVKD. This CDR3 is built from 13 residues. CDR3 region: CAISVSLGNEQFF. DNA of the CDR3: TGTGCCATCAGTGTTTCTCTAGGCAATGAGCAGTTCTTC.

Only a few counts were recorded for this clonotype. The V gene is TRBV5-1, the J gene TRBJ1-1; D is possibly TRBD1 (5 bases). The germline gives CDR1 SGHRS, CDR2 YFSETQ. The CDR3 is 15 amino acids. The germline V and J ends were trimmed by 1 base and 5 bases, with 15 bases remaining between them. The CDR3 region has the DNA TGCGCCAGCAGCTTGTTGGGCAGGGAGGGGACTGAAGCTTTCTTT. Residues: CASSLLGREGTEAFF. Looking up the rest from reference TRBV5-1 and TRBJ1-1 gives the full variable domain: KAGVTQTPRYLIKTRGQQVTLSCSPISGHRSVSWYQQTPGQGLQFLFEYFSETQRNKGNFPGRFSGRQFSNSRSEMNVSTLELGDSALYLCASSLLGREGTEAFFGQGTRLTVV.

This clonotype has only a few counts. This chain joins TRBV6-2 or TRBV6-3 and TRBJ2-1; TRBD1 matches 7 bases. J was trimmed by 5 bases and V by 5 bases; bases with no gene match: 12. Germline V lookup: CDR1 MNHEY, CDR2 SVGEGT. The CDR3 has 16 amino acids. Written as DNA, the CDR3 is TGTGCCAGCAGTGCCCCAGACAGGGTGCTAAACAATGAGCAGTTCTTC. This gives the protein CASSAPDRVLNNEQFF.

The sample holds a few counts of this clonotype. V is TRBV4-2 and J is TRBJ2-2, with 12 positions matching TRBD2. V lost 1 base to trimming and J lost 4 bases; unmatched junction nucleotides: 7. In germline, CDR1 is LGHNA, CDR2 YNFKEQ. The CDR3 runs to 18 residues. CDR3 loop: CASSQGPSGGAGTGELFF. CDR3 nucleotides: TGTGCCAGCAGCCAAGGTCCTAGCGGGGGGGCAGGCACCGGGGAGCTGTTTTTT.

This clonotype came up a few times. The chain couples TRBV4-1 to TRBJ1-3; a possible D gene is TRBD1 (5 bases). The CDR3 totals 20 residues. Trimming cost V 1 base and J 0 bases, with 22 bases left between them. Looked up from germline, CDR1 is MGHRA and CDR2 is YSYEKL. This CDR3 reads CASSQASRQSKRHSGNTIYF. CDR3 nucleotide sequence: TGCGCCAGCAGCCAAGCGAGTCGACAGTCCAAGAGGCACTCTGGAAACACCATATATTTT.

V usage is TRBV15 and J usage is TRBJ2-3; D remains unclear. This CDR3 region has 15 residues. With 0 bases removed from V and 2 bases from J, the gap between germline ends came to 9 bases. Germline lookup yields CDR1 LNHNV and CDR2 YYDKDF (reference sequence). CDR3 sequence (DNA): TGTGCCACCAGCAGAGATATACAGCACACAGATACGCAGTATTTT. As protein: CATSRDIQHTDTQYF.

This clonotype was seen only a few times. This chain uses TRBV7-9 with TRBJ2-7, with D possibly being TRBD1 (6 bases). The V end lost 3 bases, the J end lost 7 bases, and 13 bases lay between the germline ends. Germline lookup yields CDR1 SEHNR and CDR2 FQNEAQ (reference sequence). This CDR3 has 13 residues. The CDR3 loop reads CASSFRGSEEQYF. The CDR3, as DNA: TGTGCCAGCAGCTTCAGGGGCAGTGAGGAGCAGTACTTC. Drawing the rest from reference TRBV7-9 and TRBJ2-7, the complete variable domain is DTGVSQNPRHKITKRGQNVTFRCDPISEHNRLYWYRQTLGQGPEFLTYFQNEAQLEKSRLLSDRFSAERPKGSFSTLEIQRTEQGDSAMYLCASSFRGSEEQYFGPGTRLTVT.

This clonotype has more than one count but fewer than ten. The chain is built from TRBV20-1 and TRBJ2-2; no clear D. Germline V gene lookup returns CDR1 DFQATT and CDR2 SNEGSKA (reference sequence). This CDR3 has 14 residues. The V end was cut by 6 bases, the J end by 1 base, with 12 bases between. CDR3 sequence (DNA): TGCAGTGCCCAAGCAAAGGGGAACACCGGGGAGCTGTTTTTT. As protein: CSAQAKGNTGELFF.

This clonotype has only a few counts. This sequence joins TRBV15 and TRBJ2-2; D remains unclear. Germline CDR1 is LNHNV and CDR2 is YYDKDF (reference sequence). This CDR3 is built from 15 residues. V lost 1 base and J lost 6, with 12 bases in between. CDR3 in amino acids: CATSRGALGAGELFF. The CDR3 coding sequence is TGTGCCACCAGCAGAGGAGCACTGGGTGCCGGGGAGCTGTTTTTT.